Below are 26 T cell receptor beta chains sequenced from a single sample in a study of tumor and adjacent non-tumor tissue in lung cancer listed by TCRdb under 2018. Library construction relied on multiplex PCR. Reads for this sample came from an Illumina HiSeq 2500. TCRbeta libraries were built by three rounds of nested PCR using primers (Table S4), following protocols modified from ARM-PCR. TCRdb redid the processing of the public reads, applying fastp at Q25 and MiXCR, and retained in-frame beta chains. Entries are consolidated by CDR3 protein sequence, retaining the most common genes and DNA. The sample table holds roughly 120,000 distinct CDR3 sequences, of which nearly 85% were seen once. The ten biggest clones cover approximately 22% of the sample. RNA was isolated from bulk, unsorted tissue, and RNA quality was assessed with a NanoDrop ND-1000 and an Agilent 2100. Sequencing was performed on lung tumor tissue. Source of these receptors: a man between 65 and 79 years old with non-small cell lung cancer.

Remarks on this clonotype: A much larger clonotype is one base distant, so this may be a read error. The CDR3 is CASSFLTAGETQYF. The CDR3 DNA sequence: TGTGCCAGCAGTTTTCTGACGGCTGGCGAGACCCAGTACTTC. The rearrangement links TRBV28 to TRBJ2-5; D is uncertain. Between the trimmed V and J ends, which lost 3 bases and 5 bases, there was a span of 13 bases. CDR1 and CDR2 from the germline V gene are MDHEN and SYDVKM. This CDR3 contains 14 residues.

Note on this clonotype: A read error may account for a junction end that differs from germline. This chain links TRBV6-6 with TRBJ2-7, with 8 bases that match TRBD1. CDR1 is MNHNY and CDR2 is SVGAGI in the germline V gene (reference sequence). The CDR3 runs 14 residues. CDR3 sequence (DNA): TGTGCTAGCAGTTCCGACAGGGGATCCTACGAGCAGTATTTC. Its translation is CASSSDRGSYEQYF.

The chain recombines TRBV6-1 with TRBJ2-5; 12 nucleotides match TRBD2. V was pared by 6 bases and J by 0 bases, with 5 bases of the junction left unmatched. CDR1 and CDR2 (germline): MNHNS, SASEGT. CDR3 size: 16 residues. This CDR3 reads CASRVLAGGNQETQYF. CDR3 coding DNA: TGTGCCAGCAGGGTTCTAGCGGGGGGGAACCAAGAGACCCAGTACTTC.

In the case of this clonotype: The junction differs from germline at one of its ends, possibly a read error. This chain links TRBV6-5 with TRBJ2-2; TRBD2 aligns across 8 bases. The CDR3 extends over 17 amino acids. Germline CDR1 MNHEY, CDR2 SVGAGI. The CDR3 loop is CVSSYSLAGCNTGELFF. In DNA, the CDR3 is TGTGTCAGCAGTTACTCGTTAGCGGGATGTAACACCGGGGAGCTGTTTTTT.

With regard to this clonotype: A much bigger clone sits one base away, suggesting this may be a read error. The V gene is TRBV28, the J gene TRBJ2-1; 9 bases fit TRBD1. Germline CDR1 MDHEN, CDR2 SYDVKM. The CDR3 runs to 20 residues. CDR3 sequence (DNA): TGTGTCAGCAGTTACCCCCTCAGGACGGGGGACAGGGCGAACTACAATGAGCAGTTCTTC. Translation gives CVSSYPLRTGDRANYNEQFF.

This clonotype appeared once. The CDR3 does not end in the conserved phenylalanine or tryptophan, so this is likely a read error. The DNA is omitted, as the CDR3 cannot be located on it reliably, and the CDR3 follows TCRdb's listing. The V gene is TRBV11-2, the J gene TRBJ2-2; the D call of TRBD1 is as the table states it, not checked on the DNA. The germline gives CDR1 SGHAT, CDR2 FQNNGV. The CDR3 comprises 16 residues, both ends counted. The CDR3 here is CAGSLLGTGVAGELFL.

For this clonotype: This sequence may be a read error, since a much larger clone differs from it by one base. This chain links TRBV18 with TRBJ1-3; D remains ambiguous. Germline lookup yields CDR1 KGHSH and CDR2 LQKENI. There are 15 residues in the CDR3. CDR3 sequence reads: CASPPPMFRGNTIYF. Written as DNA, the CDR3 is TGTGCCAGCCCACCACCGATGTTCAGGGGAAACACCATATATTTT. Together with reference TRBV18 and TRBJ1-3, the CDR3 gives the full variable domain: NAGVMQNPRHLVRRRGQEARLRCSPMKGHSHVYWYRQLPEEGLKFMVYLQKENIIDESGMPKERFSAEFPKEGPSILRIQQVVRGDSAAYFCASPPPMFRGNTIYFGEGSWLTVV.

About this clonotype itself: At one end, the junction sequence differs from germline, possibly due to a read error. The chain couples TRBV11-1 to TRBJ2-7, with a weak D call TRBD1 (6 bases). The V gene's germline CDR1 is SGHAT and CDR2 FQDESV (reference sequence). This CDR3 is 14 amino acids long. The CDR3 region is CTSSLGGSDYEHYF. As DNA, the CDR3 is TGTACCAGCAGCTTAGGGGGTAGCGATTACGAGCACTACTTC. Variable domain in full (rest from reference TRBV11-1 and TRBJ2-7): EAEVAQSPRYKITEKSQAVAFWCDPISGHATLYWYRQILGQGPELLVQFQDESVVDDSQLPKDRFSAERLKGVDSTLKIQPAELGDSAMYLCTSSLGGSDYEHYFGPGTRLTVT.

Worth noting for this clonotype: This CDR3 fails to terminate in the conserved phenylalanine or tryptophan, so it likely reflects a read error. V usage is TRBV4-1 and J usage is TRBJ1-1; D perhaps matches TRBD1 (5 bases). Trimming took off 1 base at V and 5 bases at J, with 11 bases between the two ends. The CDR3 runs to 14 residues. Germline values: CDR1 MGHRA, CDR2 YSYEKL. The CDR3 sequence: CASSQVGVRTEAFY. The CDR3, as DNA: TGCGCCAGCAGCCAAGTGGGGGTTAGGACTGAAGCTTTCTAT.

The CDR3 sequence is CASSSDRGETQYF. In DNA form, the CDR3 reads TGTGCCAGCAGCTCGGACAGGGGAGAGACCCAGTACTTC. The chain recombines TRBV11-1 with TRBJ2-5, with 9 bases aligning to TRBD1. V trimming: 4 bases; J trimming: 4 bases; junction bases outside the gene matches: 1. CDR3 length: 13 amino acids. Germline V CDR1 and CDR2: SGHAT, FQDESV (reference sequence).

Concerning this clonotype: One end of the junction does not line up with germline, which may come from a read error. The CDR3 DNA sequence: TGTGCCAGCAGCCTAGAGACAGGGTGGATGAACTCTGAAGCTTTCTTT. It encodes CASSLETGWMNSEAFF. The chain couples TRBV11-3 to TRBJ1-1, with 7 bases that match TRBD1. This CDR3 has 16 amino acids. Germline-derived CDR1 and CDR2 are SGHNT and YENEEA.

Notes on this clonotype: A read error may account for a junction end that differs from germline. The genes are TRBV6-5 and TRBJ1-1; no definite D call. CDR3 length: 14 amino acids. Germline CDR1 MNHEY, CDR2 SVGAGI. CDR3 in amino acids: CANSYDQMNIETFF. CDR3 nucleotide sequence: TGTGCCAACAGTTACGACCAGATGAACATTGAAACTTTCTTT.

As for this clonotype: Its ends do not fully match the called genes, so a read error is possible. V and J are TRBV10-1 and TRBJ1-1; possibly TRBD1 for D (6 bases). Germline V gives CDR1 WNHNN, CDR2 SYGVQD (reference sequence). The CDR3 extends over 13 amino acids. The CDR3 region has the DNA TGCGCCAGCAGTACAGGACAGAACATTGAAGCTTTCTTT. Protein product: CASSTGQNIEAFF.

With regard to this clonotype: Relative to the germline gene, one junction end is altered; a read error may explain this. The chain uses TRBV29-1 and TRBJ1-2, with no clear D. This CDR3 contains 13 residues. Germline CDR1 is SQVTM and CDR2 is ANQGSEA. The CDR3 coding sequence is TGCAGCGTTTTCCAGACGGGAGCCTGTGGCTACACATTC. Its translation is CSVFQTGACGYTF.

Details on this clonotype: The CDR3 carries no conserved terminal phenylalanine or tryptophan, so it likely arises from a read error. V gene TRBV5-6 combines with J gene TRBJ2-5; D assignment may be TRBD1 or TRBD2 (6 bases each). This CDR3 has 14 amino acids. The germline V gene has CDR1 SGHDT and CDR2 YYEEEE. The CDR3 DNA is TGTGCTACCAGCTGGGACTTCAGGGGAGAGACCCAGTACATC. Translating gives CATSWDFRGETQYI.

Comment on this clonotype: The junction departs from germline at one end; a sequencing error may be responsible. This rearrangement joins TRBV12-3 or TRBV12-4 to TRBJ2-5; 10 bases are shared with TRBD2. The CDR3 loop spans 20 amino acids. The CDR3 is CASRKSDYPTSGLPRETQYF. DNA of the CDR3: TGTGCTAGCAGGAAAAGCGACTACCCGACTAGCGGGCTTCCCCGGGAGACCCAGTACTTC.

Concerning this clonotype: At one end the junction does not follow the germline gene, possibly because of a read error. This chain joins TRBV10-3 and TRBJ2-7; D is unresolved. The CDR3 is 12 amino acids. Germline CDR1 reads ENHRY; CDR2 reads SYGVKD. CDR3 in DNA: TGTGCCATCAGGAACCTACCGTATGAGCTGTGCTTC. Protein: CAIRNLPYELCF.

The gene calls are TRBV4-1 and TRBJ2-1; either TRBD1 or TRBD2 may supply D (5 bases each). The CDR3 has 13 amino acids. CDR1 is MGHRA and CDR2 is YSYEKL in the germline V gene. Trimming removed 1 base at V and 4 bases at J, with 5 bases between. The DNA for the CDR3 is TGCGCCAGCAGCCAAGGGGGGTACAATGAGCAGTTCTTC. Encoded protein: CASSQGGYNEQFF.

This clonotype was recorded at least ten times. The chain's CDR3 is CASSQVRGLDEQYF. The CDR3 nucleotides are TGCGCCAGCAGCCAAGTTAGAGGGTTGGACGAGCAGTACTTC. This chain connects TRBV4-1 to TRBJ2-7; possible D gene TRBD2, 5 bases. V lost 1 base and J 5 bases, leaving 12 bases between the germline ends. Germline V gene data show CDR1 as MGHRA and CDR2 as YSYEKL. The CDR3 runs to 14 residues.

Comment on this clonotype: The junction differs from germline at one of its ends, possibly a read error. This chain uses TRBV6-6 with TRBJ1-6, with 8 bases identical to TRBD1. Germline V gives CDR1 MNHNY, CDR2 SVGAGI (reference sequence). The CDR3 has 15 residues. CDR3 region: CASKKLQGVGSPVYF. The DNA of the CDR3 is TGTGCCAGCAAGAAACTACAGGGGGTGGGTTCACCCGTCTACTTT.

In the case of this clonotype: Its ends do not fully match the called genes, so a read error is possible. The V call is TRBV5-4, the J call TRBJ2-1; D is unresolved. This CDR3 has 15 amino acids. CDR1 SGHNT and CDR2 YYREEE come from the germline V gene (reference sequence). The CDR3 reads CASSFTSQMSNEQFF. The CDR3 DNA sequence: TGTGCAAGCAGCTTTACATCCCAGATGAGCAATGAGCAATTCTTC.

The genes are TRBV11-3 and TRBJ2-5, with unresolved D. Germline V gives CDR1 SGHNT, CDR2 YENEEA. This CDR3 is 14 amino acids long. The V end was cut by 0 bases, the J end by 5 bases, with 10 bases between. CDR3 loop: CASSLDGKKETQYF. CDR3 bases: TGTGCCAGCAGCTTAGATGGGAAGAAGGAGACCCAGTACTTC.

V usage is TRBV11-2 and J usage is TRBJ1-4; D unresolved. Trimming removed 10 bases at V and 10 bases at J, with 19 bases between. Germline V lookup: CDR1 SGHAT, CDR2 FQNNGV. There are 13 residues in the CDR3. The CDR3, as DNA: TGTGCCATCGGCTTGGTCAGAGGAGGAAAACTGTTTTTT. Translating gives CAIGLVRGGKLFF.

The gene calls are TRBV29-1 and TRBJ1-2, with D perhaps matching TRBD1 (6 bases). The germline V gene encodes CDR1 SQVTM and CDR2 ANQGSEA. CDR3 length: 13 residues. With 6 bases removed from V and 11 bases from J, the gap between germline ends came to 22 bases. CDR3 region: CSVRREGGYAYTF. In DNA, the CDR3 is TGCAGCGTCCGAAGGGAGGGGGGTTATGCATACACCTTC.

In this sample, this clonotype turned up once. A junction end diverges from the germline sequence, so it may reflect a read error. CDR3 coding DNA: TGTGTCAGCAGGAAGGAATATGACAAACTGTTTTTT. It yields the protein CVSRKEYDKLFF. The V call is TRBV28, the J call TRBJ1-4; D is uncertain. CDR1 MDHEN and CDR2 SYDVKM come from the germline V gene. CDR3 length equals 12 residues.

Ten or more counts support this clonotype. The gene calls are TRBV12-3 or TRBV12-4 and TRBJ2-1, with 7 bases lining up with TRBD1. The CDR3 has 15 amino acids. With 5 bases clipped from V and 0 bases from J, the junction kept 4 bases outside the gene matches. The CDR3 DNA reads TGTGCCAGCAGTCCACAGGGGAGCTCCTACAATGAGCAGTTCTTC. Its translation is CASSPQGSSYNEQFF.